This T cell receptor (beta chain) was sequenced in a study of blood T cell repertoires in COVID-19 (TCRdb year 2020). Study-level background: The collaborator samples originated in the United States, Italy and Spain and spanned the acute and convalescent phases of COVID-19. The samples were drawn from two sources: the first 160 participants of the ongoing ImmuneRACE study, and 1,254 subjects contributed by 6 global collaborators. Where HLA class I and class II types were available, the types were taken from metadata supplied by the sample provider, not from assay-based typing. The repertoires were made available in a free public database intended to serve as a resource for research on the immune response to SARS-CoV-2. Nearly every sample came with metadata listing a de-identified subject ID, COVID-19 status, age in years and sex. The prospective study material was composed of cDNA or gDNA derived from T cells, B-cell-depleted T cells, or PBMCs. Deeply sampled blood TCRbeta repertoires from subjects exposed to, actively infected with, or recovered from COVID-19 were included in the dataset.

The immunoSEQ Assay, a bias-controlled multiplex PCR, was used to amplify TCRbeta CDR3 regions from genomic DNA. The original pipeline was this. The number of nucleated cells in each sample was estimated from the amplification of reference gene primers within the assay. Sequence reads were collapsed and filtered to measure the absolute abundance of every unique TCRbeta CDR3 rearrangement. Productive Simpson clonality was computed per sample as the square root of Simpson's diversity index over productive rearrangements. TCRdb mirrors the immuneACCESS table, restricted to in-frame sequences. Some clones are absent from its copies; in checked studies, under half trace to an unresolved V gene, and the reason for the others is unknown. That table is the source of V, J and clone size, and D and trimming were worked out from the DNA. This sample comprises tens of thousands of clones, around 90% of them detected only once. The top ten clonotypes cover approximately 2.8% of the sample.

Study-level results and caveats: The quantity of clinical and demographic metadata differed by source and by participant and was supplied without curation.

After removal of 7 bases from V and 6 bases from J, the junction retains 4 bases not matched to a gene. The germline V gene (reference sequence) sets CDR1 to DFQATT and CDR2 to SNEGSKA. Its CDR3 holds 11 amino acids, cysteine through phenylalanine. Left in the record is the CDR3 DNA by itself, 33 bases read in frame from the first base. Whole blood was collected in K2EDTA tubes by collaborating institutions according to the institutions' own protocols. For TCRbeta analysis, collaborators shipped samples in one of three forms: frozen whole blood, isolated PBMCs, or DNA extracted from either of those sample types. In regard to this clone: Its antigen target is currently unknown. It has no much larger one-base neighbor in the sample; base qualities were not kept.

The sample taken for sequencing was peripheral blood. This receptor was taken from a man aged 50-59 years with active COVID-19. The rearrangement combines TRBV20-1 with TRBJ2-3; 7 junctional bases match TRBD1. The nucleotide sequence is TGCAGTGAAGGGGGCGGTGATACGCAGTATTTT. It translates as CSEGGGDTQYF.